This T cell receptor beta chain is drawn from a study of vaccination effects on CD4 cells after COVID-19. Looking at the study overall: Wells of some 1.9 million PBMC each were grown with 8.5 to 10 IU/ml IL-2 and roughly 9.2 ug/ml peptides.

The culture ran for approximately 10 days before CD4+ T cells were isolated. Of the BNT162b2 and mRNA-1273 vaccines, participants received two doses of one or the other. Each culture had half its medium swapped for IL-2 medium on days 3 and 7. To note about this clone: Its antigen is not identified.

Some clones are missing from TCRdb's copy, which holds only in-frame ones; the method was immunoSEQ multiplex PCR. In the table there are roughly 45,000 clones, more than 65% of which are singletons. The CDR3 sequence is 13 residues long. Losses at the gene ends were 6 bases for V and 7 bases for J; bases not matched to a gene: 5. Germline-derived CDR1 and CDR2 are MNHEY and SVGAGI. Whole-study results and caveats: Nearly all vaccine-induced clones in healthy recipients recognized only SARS-CoV-2. Clones of infection and vaccine origin contracted markedly late after vaccination.

The chain is built from TRBV6-5 and TRBJ1-5; 8 bases align to TRBD1. The source was CD4+ T cells from PBMCs cultured without peptide, collected after COVID-19 vaccination. This clonotype was sampled from a human donor who received a COVID-19 vaccine. The CDR3 DNA reads as TGTGCCAGCAGCGGACAGGGAGAGCAGCCCCAGCATTTT. Its protein product is CASSGQGEQPQHF.